The rows below give T cell receptor beta chains drawn from one sample of a study of T cells in Graves' hyperthyroidism and ophthalmopathy. TCRdb recomputed calls from the multiplex PCR reads with MiXCR, one row per CDR3 protein. The sample lists around 600,000 distinct CDR3 sequences, approximately 14% occurring once. Sequenced input: blood. These receptor sequences come from a woman between 18 and 29 years old with Graves' ophthalmopathy. Both conserved end residues are part of each CDR3. D genes are given only for firm matches. A clone size is listed for some rows: how often the clone was seen (once, few, many), or a class if it is expanded.

.,TRBJ2-2,many,TRBV2,CASSTLSGPGELFF,TGTGCCAGCAGTACGCTATCCGGCCCCGGGGAGCTGTTTTTT
TRBD1,TRBJ1-2,many,TRBV12-3/TRBV12-4,CATSQGVGNYGYTF,TGTGCCACCTCCCAGGGGGTCGGTAACTATGGCTACACCTTC
.,TRBJ1-5,many,TRBV27,CASSLGGGSNQPQHF,TGTGCCAGCAGCTTGGGAGGGGGAAGCAATCAGCCCCAGCATTTT
.,TRBJ1-1,.,TRBV2,CASTLGGWAEAFF,TGTGCCAGCACCTTGGGGGGGTGGGCTGAAGCTTTCTTT
TRBD1,TRBJ2-3,many,TRBV11-3,CASTTSGTASTDTQYF,TGTGCCAGCACTACATCCGGGACAGCCAGCACAGATACGCAGTATTTT
.,TRBJ2-5,.,TRBV4-1,CASSQEGQNLARETQYF,TGCGCCAGCAGCCAAGAAGGACAAAACCTCGCCAGGGAGACCCAGTACTTC
.,TRBJ1-5,many,TRBV2,CASSEGSTFNQPQHF,TGTGCCAGCAGTGAAGGCAGCACCTTCAATCAGCCCCAGCATTTT
TRBD2,TRBJ2-1,many,TRBV20-1,CSARELGREGRNEQFF,TGCAGTGCTAGAGAGTTAGGGCGGGAGGGCCGAAATGAGCAGTTCTTC
.,TRBJ2-1,.,TRBV27,CASSPSSASYNEQFF,TGTGCCAGCAGTCCATCTAGCGCGTCCTACAATGAGCAGTTCTTC
.,TRBJ1-2,.,TRBV20-1,CSAPPSTESYGYTF,TGCAGTGCCCCCCCGTCGACGGAATCCTATGGCTACACCTTC
.,TRBJ2-3,.,TRBV5-4,CASSLKPASTDTQYF,TGTGCCAGCAGCTTAAAGCCAGCTAGCACAGATACGCAGTATTTT
.,TRBJ1-5,many,TRBV6-1,CASSEFRSNQPQHF,TGTGCCAGCAGTGAGTTCCGGAGCAATCAGCCCCAGCATTTT
.,TRBJ2-1,.,TRBV30,CAWSVGLAGRGRFF,TGTGCCTGGAGTGTAGGGTTAGCGGGAAGGGGGCGGTTCTTC
.,TRBJ2-1,many,TRBV24-1,CATRGGEVDEQFF,TGTGCCACCCGAGGGGGGGAAGTCGATGAGCAGTTCTTC